The rows below give T cell receptor beta chains drawn from one sample of a study of TIL therapy for anti-PD-1-resistant metastatic lung cancer. TCRdb's table, derived via immunoSEQ multiplex PCR, lists solely in-frame clones and lacks some. In the table there are just under 60,000 clones, 55% to 75% of which are singletons. This material consisted of blood, taken at baseline. Receptors originate from a person between 25 and 80 years old with non-small cell lung cancer. Each CDR3 is given with its conserved first and last residue.

J	V	CDR3
TRBJ1-4	TRBV25-1	CASRGWTEKLFF
TRBJ2-3	TRBV7-8	CASSQTSGRTGYTQYF
TRBJ1-1	TRBV6-1	CASSVTDTEAFF
TRBJ2-1	TRBV5-4	CASSWGPSSYNEQFF
TRBJ2-3	TRBV5-1	CASSLGVDTDTQYF
TRBJ2-7	TRBV15	CATSRTLGEQYF
TRBJ2-1	TRBV30	CAWSVEDGSSQFF
TRBJ2-4	TRBV5-1	CASRMGRESVQYF
TRBJ2-5	TRBV6-6	CASSYSSGGGRETQYF
TRBJ1-5	TRBV2	CASNQQESNQPQHF
TRBJ1-6	TRBV5-4	CASQRDTSSYNSPLHF
TRBJ2-5	TRBV5-5	CASSPYLTAIGETQYF
TRBJ1-6	TRBV6-1	CASSSGPYNSPLHF
TRBJ2-5	TRBV6-5	CASRGWGGQETQYF
TRBJ1-1	TRBV10-1	CASSDPGVDTEAFF
TRBJ2-5	TRBV7-2	CASSPRRGELRETQYF
TRBJ1-3	TRBV10-3	CAISPRGPGNTIYF
TRBJ2-1	TRBV2	CAGGRASGRNYNEQFF
TRBJ2-2	TRBV7-3	CASSLRGTGGTGELFF
TRBJ1-2	TRBV11-2	CASSAGVGYTF
TRBJ2-5	TRBV11-2	CASSRKPGYQETQYF
TRBJ2-2	TRBV7-3	CASSLQGSDGELFF
TRBJ1-1	TRBV29-1	CSGQTRRMNTEAFF
TRBJ2-6	TRBV5-1	CASSFRDQGSGANVLTF
TRBJ1-4	TRBV11-2	CASSEKQHATNEKLFF
TRBJ1-6	TRBV2	CASSSPDRGLVSPLHF
TRBJ2-7	TRBV2	CASSGDRGPRSYEQYF